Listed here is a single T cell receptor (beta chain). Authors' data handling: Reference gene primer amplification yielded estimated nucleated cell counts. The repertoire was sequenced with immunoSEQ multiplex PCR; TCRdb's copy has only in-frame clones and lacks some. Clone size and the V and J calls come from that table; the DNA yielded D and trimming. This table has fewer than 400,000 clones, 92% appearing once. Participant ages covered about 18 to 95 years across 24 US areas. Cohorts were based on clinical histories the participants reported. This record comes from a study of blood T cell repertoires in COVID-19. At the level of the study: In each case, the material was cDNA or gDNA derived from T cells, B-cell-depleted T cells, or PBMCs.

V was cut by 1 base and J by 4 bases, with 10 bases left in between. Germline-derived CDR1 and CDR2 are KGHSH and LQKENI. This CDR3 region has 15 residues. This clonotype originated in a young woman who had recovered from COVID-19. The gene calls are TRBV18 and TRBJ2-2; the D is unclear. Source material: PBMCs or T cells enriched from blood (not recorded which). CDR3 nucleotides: TGTGCCAGCTCACCACTCGCGACTGGCACCGGGGAGCTGTTTTTT. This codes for CASSPLATGTGELFF.